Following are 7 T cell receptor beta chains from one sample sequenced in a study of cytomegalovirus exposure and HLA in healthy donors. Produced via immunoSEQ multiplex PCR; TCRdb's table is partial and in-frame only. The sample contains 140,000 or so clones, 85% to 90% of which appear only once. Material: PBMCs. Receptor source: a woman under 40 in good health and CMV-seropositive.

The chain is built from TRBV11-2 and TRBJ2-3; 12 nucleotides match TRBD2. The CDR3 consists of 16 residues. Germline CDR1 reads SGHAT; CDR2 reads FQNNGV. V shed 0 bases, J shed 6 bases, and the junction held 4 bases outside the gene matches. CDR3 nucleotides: TGTGCCAGCAGCTTAGAGCCTAGCGGGGGGGCGGATACGCAGTATTTT. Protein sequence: CASSLEPSGGADTQYF.

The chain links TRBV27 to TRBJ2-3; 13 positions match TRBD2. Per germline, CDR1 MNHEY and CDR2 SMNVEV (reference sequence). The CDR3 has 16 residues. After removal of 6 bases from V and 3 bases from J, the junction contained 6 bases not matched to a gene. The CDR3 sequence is CASRPRTSGSTDTQYF. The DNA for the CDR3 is TGTGCCAGCAGACCACGGACTAGCGGGAGTACAGATACGCAGTATTTT.

Here the CDR3 reads CASPRTRGDTDTQYF. The CDR3 DNA sequence: TGTGCCAGCCCAAGAACGCGGGGGGACACAGATACGCAGTATTTT. The chain has TRBV6-4 and TRBJ2-3; the match to TRBD2 covers 8 bases. Germline V gene lookup returns CDR1 MRHNA and CDR2 SNTAGT. Germline trimming cut 8 bases from V and 2 bases from J; bases unmatched to any gene: 9. The CDR3 length is 15 residues.

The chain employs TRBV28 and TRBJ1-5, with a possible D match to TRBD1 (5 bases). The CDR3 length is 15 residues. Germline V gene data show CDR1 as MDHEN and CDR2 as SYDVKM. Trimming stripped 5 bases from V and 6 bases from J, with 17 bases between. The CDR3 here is CASSPGRRGSQPQHF. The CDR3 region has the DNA TGTGCCAGCAGTCCAGGACGTCGGGGGTCTCAGCCCCAGCATTTT. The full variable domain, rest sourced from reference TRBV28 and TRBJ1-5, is DVKVTQSSRYLVKRTGEKVFLECVQDMDHENMFWYRQDPGLGLRLIYFSYDVKMKEKGDIPEGYSVSREKKERFSLILESASTNQTSMYLCASSPGRRGSQPQHFGDGTRLSIL.

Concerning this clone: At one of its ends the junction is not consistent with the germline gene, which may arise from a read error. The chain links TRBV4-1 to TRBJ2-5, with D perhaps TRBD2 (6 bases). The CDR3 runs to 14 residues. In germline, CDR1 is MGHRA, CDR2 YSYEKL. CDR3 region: CASRGGTIQGTQYF. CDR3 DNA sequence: TGCGCCAGCAGGGGCGGGACGATTCAAGGGACCCAGTACTTC.

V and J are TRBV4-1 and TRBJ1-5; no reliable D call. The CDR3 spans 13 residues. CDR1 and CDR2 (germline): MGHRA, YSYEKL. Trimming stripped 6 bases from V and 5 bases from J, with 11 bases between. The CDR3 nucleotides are TGCGCCAGCAGTCAGTTCGGGGATCAGCCCCAGCATTTT. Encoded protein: CASSQFGDQPQHF.

CDR3 sequence (DNA): TGTGCCAGCACCAGGGGGGAGATAGGGATGACTGAAGCTTTCTTT. Its protein is CASTRGEIGMTEAFF. V and J are TRBV9 and TRBJ1-1; 7 nucleotides line up with TRBD1. J lost 5 bases, V lost 6 bases, and 13 bases had no gene match. This CDR3 is 15 amino acids long. CDR1 and CDR2 (germline): SGDLS, YYNGEE. The full variable domain, in which reference TRBV9 and TRBJ1-1 provide the parts outside the CDR3, is DSGVTQTPKHLITATGQRVTLRCSPRSGDLSVYWYQQSLDQGLQFLIQYYNGEERAKGNILERFSAQQFPDLHSELNLSSLELGDSALYFCASTRGEIGMTEAFFGQGTRLTVV.